The clone carrying this TCR beta chain was detected ten times or more. This sample was taken from a study of T cells in Graves' hyperthyroidism and ophthalmopathy. Authors of the study amplified TCR beta CDR3 regions from RNA transcripts. TCR CDR3 regions were first amplified by RT-PCR with HTBI primers. One entry per CDR3 protein results from TCRdb running MiXCR on the multiplex PCR reads. The sample lists roughly 180,000 distinct CDR3 sequences; 15% to 20% were seen once. V gave up 4 bases and J gave up 0 bases, with 9 bases separating them. CDR1 SGHAT and CDR2 FQDESV come from the germline V gene (reference sequence). The CDR3 has 14 amino acids.

Material: blood. The V and J genes are TRBV11-1 and TRBJ1-2; the D gene is possibly TRBD1 (5 bases). The TCR originated in a woman between 50 and 59 years old with Graves' hyperthyroidism. The CDR3 region has the DNA TGTGCCAGCAGCTCCCGGGACCCTAACTATGGCTACACCTTC. This sequence encodes CASSSRDPNYGYTF.